A selection of T cell receptor beta chains follows, all from one sample in a study of T cell responses to AZD1222 COVID-19 vaccine. Using immunoSEQ multiplex PCR, the repertoire was profiled, and TCRdb retains in-frame clones only, with some absent. The sample records about 93,000 clones, 80% to 90% being singletons. Source: peripheral blood, taken on day 0 of AZD1222 vaccination. The receptors shown here come from an adult in good health. Both conserved end residues are part of each CDR3. The D gene is left open where the match is weak. The size field is filled for only some rows; it gives once, few, many or a size class.

j_call clone_size v_call d_call cdr3_nt cdr3_aa
TRBJ2-7 - TRBV23-1 - TGCGCCCTCAAGGGGGGACATACTTCCTACGAGCAGTACTTC CALKGGHTSYEQYF
TRBJ1-6 - TRBV27 - TGTGCCAGCAGTTCCCCAGGGGCCAATTCACCCCTCCACTTT CASSSPGANSPLHF
TRBJ2-2 - TRBV5-6 - TGTGCCAGCAGCTTGGAACAAACCGGGGAGCTGTTTTTT CASSLEQTGELFF
TRBJ1-6 once TRBV6-5 - TGTGCCACCACGGCTGGGTCCCACTATAATTCACCCCTCCACTTT CATTAGSHYNSPLHF
TRBJ1-1 - TRBV4-2 - TGTGCCAGCAGCCCGTGGCTCGACGGGGATGGCGCTGAAGCTTTCTTT CASSPWLDGDGAEAFF
TRBJ1-2 - TRBV7-2 - TGTGCCAGCAGCTTACAGGGAAACTATGGCTACACCTTC CASSLQGNYGYTF
TRBJ1-1 - TRBV2 TRBD1 TGTGCCAGCGACAGGGTAGGGACCACTGAAGCTTTCTTT CASDRVGTTEAFF
TRBJ2-2 - TRBV6-2/TRBV6-3 TRBD2 TGTGCCAGCAGTTACACGAGACTAGCGGGAGGGCCCGGGGAGCTGTTTTTT CASSYTRLAGGPGELFF
TRBJ1-2 - TRBV19 - TGTGCCAGTAGCGTCGCCAACAAAAAAGGTGGCTACACCTTC CASSVANKKGGYTF
TRBJ2-1 once TRBV9 - TGTGCCAGCAGCCCCCAGCCCGGCCACTCCTACAATGAGCAGTTCTTC CASSPQPGHSYNEQFF
TRBJ2-3 - TRBV9 TRBD2 TGTGCCAGCAGCGATGACTGGGCGGGAGCGAGCACAGATACGCAGTATTTT CASSDDWAGASTDTQYF
TRBJ1-1 - TRBV7-2 - TGTGCCAGCAGCTTACGCTGGGGGGAGGTAGCTTTCTTT CASSLRWGEVAFF
TRBJ2-7 - TRBV11-3 TRBD1 TGTGCCAGCAGCTTACGACAGGGGAGCTCCTACGAGCAGTACTTC CASSLRQGSSYEQYF
TRBJ1-2 - TRBV5-6 - TGTGCCAGCAGCTTAACAGAAAAGAACGGCTACACCTTC CASSLTEKNGYTF
TRBJ1-2 - TRBV6-5 - TGTGCCAGCAGTTACGGAGGGATGGGTGGCTACACCTTC CASSYGGMGGYTF
TRBJ2-5 once TRBV7-2 - TGTGCCAGCAGCTTAGCACCCCCGGGCGGTAGTGAGACCCAGTACTTC CASSLAPPGGSETQYF
TRBJ1-1 once TRBV6-2/TRBV6-3 - TGTGCCAGCAGTCTTCAGGGAGGAACTGAAGCTTTCTTT CASSLQGGTEAFF
TRBJ1-6 - TRBV10-2 TRBD1 TGCGCCAGCAGTGAGTCGGGTACAGGGGGCTATTCACCCCTCCACTTT CASSESGTGGYSPLHF
TRBJ2-6 - TRBV15 - TGTGCCACCAGCAGAGTTGGGAGCTCTGGGGCCAACGTCCTGACTTTC CATSRVGSSGANVLTF
TRBJ1-5 - TRBV15 - TGTGCCACCAGCAGAGGTAACAAGAGGGCTCAGCCCCAGCATTTT CATSRGNKRAQPQHF
TRBJ2-7 few TRBV6-5 TRBD1 TGTGCCTGCCAGGGGGACCGCTACGAGCAGTACTTC CACQGDRYEQYF
TRBJ2-1 - TRBV2 TRBD2 TGTGCCAGCAGCGGGGGGGCCCCCAATGAGCAGTTCTTC CASSGGAPNEQFF
TRBJ2-6 - TRBV7-2 - TGTGCCAGCAGCACCCGAAGTGGGGCCAACGTCCTGACTTTC CASSTRSGANVLTF
TRBJ1-5 few TRBV3-1/TRBV3-2 - TGTGCCAGCAGCCAAGACTCGCGGTGGGGCGATCAGCCCCAGCATTTT CASSQDSRWGDQPQHF
TRBJ1-2 - TRBV7-2 - TGTGCCAGCAGCCGCGGGGACACCACGCTCTATGGCTACACCTTC CASSRGDTTLYGYTF
TRBJ2-7 once TRBV2 TRBD1 TGTGCCAGCAGTGCCTCCCAGGGGGCTTCCTACGAGCAGTACTTC CASSASQGASYEQYF
TRBJ2-3 - TRBV6-2/TRBV6-3 TRBD2 TGTGCCAGCAGTTTGGTGATAGCGGGGGCCGCTAGCACAGATACGCAGTATTTT CASSLVIAGAASTDTQYF
TRBJ2-2 - TRBV6-5 TRBD2 TGTGCCAGCAAGGTTGAGCGGGGTTTCACCGGGGAGCTGTTTTTT CASKVERGFTGELFF
TRBJ2-3 - TRBV2 - TGTGCCAGCAGTGAAAGCTTGGGTGGAGTCACAGATACGCAGTATTTT CASSESLGGVTDTQYF
TRBJ1-3 - TRBV7-9 TRBD1 TGTGCCAGCAGCTCCACCAAACAGGGGCTGACGGACACCATATATTTT CASSSTKQGLTDTIYF
TRBJ1-2 - TRBV5-3 - TGTGCCAGAAGCTTGGCTGGCAGCGGCTACACCTTC CARSLAGSGYTF
TRBJ2-2 - TRBV3-1/TRBV3-2 TRBD2 TGTGCCAGCAGCCAAGGGGATAGCGGGGGGAACGGGGAGCTGTTTTTT CASSQGDSGGNGELFF
TRBJ1-1 - TRBV4-2 - TGTGCCAGCAGCCAAGATGAGGGCTTCCACACTGAAGCTTTCTTT CASSQDEGFHTEAFF
TRBJ1-4 - TRBV5-1 - TGCGCCAGCAGCTTGGAAGGGATCCGTCCCCGTCGAAACAATGAAAAACTGTTTTTT CASSLEGIRPRRNNEKLFF
TRBJ2-2 - TRBV19 TRBD2 TGTGCCAGTAGTCCCCTGCGGGAGGTCACCGGGGAGCTGTTTTTT CASSPLREVTGELFF
TRBJ1-5 - TRBV6-5 - TGTGCCAGCAGTTCCGGGGCTGGTAATCAGCCCCAGCATTTT CASSSGAGNQPQHF
TRBJ2-2 few TRBV10-2 - TGCGCCAGCCTAGACGCGGGGAACACCGGGGAGCTGTTTTTT CASLDAGNTGELFF
TRBJ1-1 few TRBV15 - TGTGCCACCAGCAGAGATACGCGGAACACTGAAGCTTTCTTT CATSRDTRNTEAFF
TRBJ2-2 - TRBV6-5 - TGTGCCAGCAGTCCCTTTATGGGGGAGCTGTTTTTT CASSPFMGELFF
TRBJ2-1 - TRBV5-8 TRBD2 TGTGCCAGCAGCTTGGTACGGACTAGCGGGGGGGTTAATGAGCAGTTCTTC CASSLVRTSGGVNEQFF
TRBJ2-3 - TRBV11-2 TRBD2 TGTGCCAGCAGCTTTATACGGGGGGGTGGCACAGATACGCAGTATTTT CASSFIRGGGTDTQYF
TRBJ2-7 - TRBV14 - TGTGCCAGCAGCCAAGACATGGGTGGGGCCTACGAGCAGTACTTC CASSQDMGGAYEQYF
TRBJ1-1 - TRBV3-1/TRBV3-2 - TGTGCCAGCAGCCAAGTAGGGGGGGCGCAGATTGCTTTCTTT CASSQVGGAQIAFF
TRBJ2-5 - TRBV5-1 - TGCGCCAGCAGCGAAGACCTTTTACTATTCGTCGGGGAGACCCAGTACTTC CASSEDLLLFVGETQYF
TRBJ2-5 - TRBV12-5 - TGTGCTAGTGGTTTCACAGGTGCCGTCTTAAAGACCCAGTACTTC CASGFTGAVLKTQYF
TRBJ2-1 - TRBV5-4 - TGTGCCAGCAGCCTCGGGACTTTCAATGAGCAGTTCTTC CASSLGTFNEQFF